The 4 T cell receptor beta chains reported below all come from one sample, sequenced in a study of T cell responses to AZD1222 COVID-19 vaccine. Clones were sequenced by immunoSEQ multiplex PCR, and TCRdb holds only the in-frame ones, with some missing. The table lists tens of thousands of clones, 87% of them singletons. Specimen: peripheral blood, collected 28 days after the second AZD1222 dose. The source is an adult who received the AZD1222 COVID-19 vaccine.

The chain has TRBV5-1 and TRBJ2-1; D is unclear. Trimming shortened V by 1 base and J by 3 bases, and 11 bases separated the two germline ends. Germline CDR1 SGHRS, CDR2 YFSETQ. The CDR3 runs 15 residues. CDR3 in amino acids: CASSLSVQHYNEQFF. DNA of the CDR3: TGCGCCAGCAGCTTGTCGGTACAGCACTACAATGAGCAGTTCTTC.

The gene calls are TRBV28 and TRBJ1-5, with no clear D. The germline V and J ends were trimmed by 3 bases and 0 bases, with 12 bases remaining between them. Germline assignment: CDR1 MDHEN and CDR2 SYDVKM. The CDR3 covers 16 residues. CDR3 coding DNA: TGTGCCAGCAGTTTTGGGGAGCACAGTAGCAATCAGCCCCAGCATTTT. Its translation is CASSFGEHSSNQPQHF.

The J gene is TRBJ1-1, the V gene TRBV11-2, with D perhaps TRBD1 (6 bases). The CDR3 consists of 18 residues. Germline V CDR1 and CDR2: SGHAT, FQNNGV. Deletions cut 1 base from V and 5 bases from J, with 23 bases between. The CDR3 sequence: CASSLGLLRGGAGTEAFF. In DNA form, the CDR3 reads TGTGCCAGCAGCTTAGGTCTACTACGGGGGGGCGCGGGTACTGAAGCTTTCTTT.

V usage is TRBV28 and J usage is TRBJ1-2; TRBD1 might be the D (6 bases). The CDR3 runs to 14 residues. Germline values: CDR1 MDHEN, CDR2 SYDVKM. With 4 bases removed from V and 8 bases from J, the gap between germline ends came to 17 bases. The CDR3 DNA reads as TGTGCCAGCAGTTCCAAAAACCGGAGGGGGGGCTACACCTTC. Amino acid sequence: CASSSKNRRGGYTF.